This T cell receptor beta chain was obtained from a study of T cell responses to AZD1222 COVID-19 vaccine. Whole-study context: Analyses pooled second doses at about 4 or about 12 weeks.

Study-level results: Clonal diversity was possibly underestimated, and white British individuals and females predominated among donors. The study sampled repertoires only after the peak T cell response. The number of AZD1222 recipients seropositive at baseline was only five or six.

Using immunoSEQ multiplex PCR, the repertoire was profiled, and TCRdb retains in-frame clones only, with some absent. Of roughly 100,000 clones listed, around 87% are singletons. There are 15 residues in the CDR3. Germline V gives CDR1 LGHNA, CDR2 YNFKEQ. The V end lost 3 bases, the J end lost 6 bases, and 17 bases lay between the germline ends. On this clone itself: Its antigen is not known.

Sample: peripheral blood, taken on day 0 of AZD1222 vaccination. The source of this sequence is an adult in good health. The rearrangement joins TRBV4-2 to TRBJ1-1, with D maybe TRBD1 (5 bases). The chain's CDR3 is CASSHPSQGRAEAFF. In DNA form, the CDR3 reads TGTGCCAGCAGCCATCCCAGCCAGGGTCGCGCTGAAGCTTTCTTT.